Presented here are 24 T cell receptor beta chains from one specimen sequenced in a study of memory CD4+ T cells and cytomegalovirus serostatus. Measured with immunoSEQ multiplex PCR; TCRdb has only the in-frame clones, and not every one. The sample has approximately 61,000 clones, 60% to 85% seen once. The sort gate was single viable CD3+CD4+CD8-CD45RO+ cells for memory CD4+ T cells. Sequences were obtained from memory CD4+ T cells from blood. Receptor source: an adult in good health and CMV-seronegative. Some clones in this sample may be carry-over from other donors' samples.

This chain connects TRBV19 to TRBJ2-7, with a weak D call TRBD1 (6 bases). The length of the CDR3 is 14 residues. V lost 10 bases and J 2 bases, leaving 18 bases between the germline ends. Looked up from germline, CDR1 is LNHDA and CDR2 is SQIVND (reference sequence). Here the CDR3 reads CATKRRDTTYEQYF. The CDR3 nucleotides read TGTGCCACCAAAAGACGGGACACAACCTACGAGCAGTACTTC.

V usage is TRBV6-1 and J usage is TRBJ1-5; perhaps TRBD1 as D (5 bases). This CDR3 comprises 15 residues. In germline, CDR1 is MNHNS, CDR2 SASEGT. V was cut by 2 bases and J by 0 bases, with 8 bases left in between. CDR3 residues: CASSESGRSNQPQHF. Here the CDR3 DNA reads TGTGCCAGCAGTGAATCAGGGCGTAGCAATCAGCCCCAGCATTTT.

This clone turned up a few times. The CDR3 coding sequence is TGTGCCAGCAGCTTAACTCCGACCAACATAGCGACTAGCACAGATACGCAGTATTTT. Translated: CASSLTPTNIATSTDTQYF. The gene calls are TRBV11-2 and TRBJ2-3; tentatively, D is TRBD2 (5 bases). V was trimmed by 2 bases and J by 0 bases, leaving 21 bases between them. CDR1 SGHAT and CDR2 FQNNGV come from the germline V gene. The CDR3 covers 19 residues. Using reference TRBV11-2 and TRBJ2-3 for the parts outside the CDR3, the full variable domain is EAGVAQSPRYKIIEKRQSVAFWCNPISGHATLYWYQQILGQGPKLLIQFQNNGVVDDSQLPKDRFSAERLKGVDSTLKIQPAKLEDSAVYLCASSLTPTNIATSTDTQYFGPGTRLTVL.

This chain links TRBV7-2 with TRBJ2-1; D not certain. There are 12 residues in the CDR3. CDR1 and CDR2 from the germline V gene are SGHTA and FQGNSA. V was cut by 5 bases and J by 5 bases, with 7 bases left in between. CDR3 nucleotide sequence: TGTGCCAGCAGCCCCCTCCACAATGAGCAGTTCTTC. Protein product: CASSPLHNEQFF. Complete variable domain (other parts from reference TRBV7-2 and TRBJ2-1): GAGVSQSPSNKVTEKGKDVELRCDPISGHTALYWYRQSLGQGLEFLIYFQGNSAPDKSGLPSDRFSAERTGGSVSTLTIQRTQQEDSAVYLCASSPLHNEQFFGPGTRLTVL.

The rearrangement links TRBV19 to TRBJ2-1; 7 bases agree with TRBD2. This CDR3 is 14 amino acids long. The germline CDR1 and CDR2 sequences are LNHDA and SQIVND (reference sequence). V lost 0 bases to trimming and J lost 15 bases; unmatched junction nucleotides: 11. The CDR3 DNA follows: TGTGCCAGTAGTATAGACAGGAGCGGGACTATCCGGTTCTTC. Amino acid sequence: CASSIDRSGTIRFF. Together with reference TRBV19 and TRBJ2-1, the CDR3 gives the full variable domain: DGGITQSPKYLFRKEGQNVTLSCEQNLNHDAMYWYRQDPGQGLRLIYYSQIVNDFQKGDIAEGYSVSREKKESFPLTVTSAQKNPTAFYLCASSIDRSGTIRFFGPGTRLTVL.

This rearrangement joins TRBV27 to TRBJ2-1; D is undetermined. There are 14 residues in the CDR3. Trimming took 7 bases from V and 4 from J, leaving 14 bases between them. Germline CDR1 reads MNHEY; CDR2 reads SMNVEV (reference sequence). CDR3 in DNA: TGTGCCAGCACCGACCTCCTAGGTTACAATGAGCAGTTCTTC. It encodes CASTDLLGYNEQFF.

The chain combines TRBV7-9 with TRBJ2-1, with 11 bases identical to TRBD2. The germline V gene encodes CDR1 SEHNR and CDR2 FQNEAQ (reference sequence). With V trimmed by 5 bases and J by 7 bases, 19 bases remained unmatched. There are 19 residues in the CDR3. DNA for the CDR3: TGTGCCAGCAGCCCCCGGACGACTAGCGGGATCGAATATATGAATGAGCAGTTCTTC. Protein: CASSPRTTSGIEYMNEQFF.

The chain carries TRBV7-2 and TRBJ2-5, with TRBD2 identical over 8 bases. Trimming removed 5 bases from V and 4 bases from J; junction bases left unmatched: 12. From germline, CDR1 is SGHTA and CDR2 FQGNSA. The CDR3 loop spans 16 amino acids. CDR3 nucleotide sequence: TGTGCCAGCAGCCGCGCCGGGGGGGGAAGCGGAGAGACCCAGTACTTC. As protein: CASSRAGGGSGETQYF. The full variable domain, in which reference TRBV7-2 and TRBJ2-5 provide the parts outside the CDR3, is GAGVSQSPSNKVTEKGKDVELRCDPISGHTALYWYRQSLGQGLEFLIYFQGNSAPDKSGLPSDRFSAERTGGSVSTLTIQRTQQEDSAVYLCASSRAGGGSGETQYFGPGTRLLVL.

The chain joins TRBV27 to TRBJ1-2; D unresolved. CDR1 MNHEY and CDR2 SMNVEV come from the germline V gene (reference sequence). The CDR3 has 12 amino acids. V was pared by 4 bases and J by 7 bases, with 10 bases between. CDR3 amino acids: CASSSTGSGYTF. CDR3 DNA sequence: TGTGCCAGCAGTTCGACTGGATCTGGCTACACCTTC.

This clone was seen a single time. The rearrangement links TRBV14 to TRBJ1-2; D is ambiguous. The CDR3 is made up of 13 amino acids. Trimming left V 4 bases short and J 5 bases short, with 11 bases between. Germline V gene data show CDR1 as SGHDN and CDR2 as FVKESK. CDR3 DNA: TGTGCCAGCAGCCGGAACCCAGAATATGGCTACACCTTC. Protein sequence: CASSRNPEYGYTF.

This chain connects TRBV9 to TRBJ2-2; D gene uncertain. The CDR3 is made up of 15 amino acids. Per germline, CDR1 SGDLS and CDR2 YYNGEE. V lost 0 bases and J 0 bases, leaving 6 bases between the germline ends. The CDR3 nucleotides read TGTGCCAGCAGCGTAGGCAGTTCGAACACCGGGGAGCTGTTTTTT. It codes for CASSVGSSNTGELFF.

V and J are TRBV5-1 and TRBJ1-5; maybe TRBD1 (5 bases). From germline, CDR1 is SGHRS and CDR2 YFSETQ. The CDR3 consists of 13 residues. V was shortened by 2 bases and J by 7 bases, with 10 bases between the two germline ends. CDR3 DNA: TGCGCCAGCAGCTTAATCGGGGGGCAGCCCCAGCATTTT. This gives the protein CASSLIGGQPQHF.

This clone came up once. V gene TRBV7-2 combines with J gene TRBJ2-7; 7 bases agree with TRBD2. Germline V gene sequence: CDR1 SGHTA, CDR2 FQGNSA. The CDR3 has 14 residues. Trimming removed 4 bases from V and 5 bases from J; junction bases left unmatched: 8. The CDR3: CASSSRTRGDEQYF. The DNA of the CDR3 is TGTGCCAGCAGCTCGCGAACCCGGGGGGACGAGCAGTACTTC.

The chain combines TRBV6-5 with TRBJ2-7; 7 positions match TRBD2. CDR3 length: 14 residues. J was trimmed by 7 bases and V by 7 bases; bases with no gene match: 13. CDR1 MNHEY and CDR2 SVGAGI come from the germline V gene. The chain's CDR3 is CASTPTSPVGEQYF. In DNA form, the CDR3 reads TGTGCCAGCACCCCGACTAGCCCCGTTGGAGAGCAGTACTTC.

This clone is a singleton in its sample. The V gene is TRBV4-1, the J gene TRBJ2-7; TRBD2 might be the D (6 bases). This CDR3 region has 15 residues. CDR1 and CDR2 (germline): MGHRA, YSYEKL. The V end lost 4 bases, the J end lost 5 bases, and 18 bases lay between the germline ends. The CDR3 here is CASSPSLSGRHEQYF. The CDR3 region has the DNA TGCGCCAGCAGCCCTTCTTTGTCAGGGAGGCACGAGCAGTACTTC.

This chain links TRBV30 with TRBJ2-1; TRBD2 agrees at 10 bases. Germline V lookup: CDR1 GTSNPN, CDR2 SVGIG (reference sequence). J was trimmed by 3 bases and V by 3 bases; bases with no gene match: 5. This CDR3 comprises 15 residues. CDR3 nucleotides: TGTGCCTGGAGCACAGGGACTAGCGACTACAATGAGCAGTTCTTC. It specifies CAWSTGTSDYNEQFF.

V usage is TRBV7-2 and J usage is TRBJ2-2; perhaps D is TRBD1 or TRBD2 (7 bases each). Germline V lookup: CDR1 SGHTA, CDR2 FQGNSA. V was pared by 5 bases and J by 1 base, with 14 bases between. This CDR3 has 16 residues. CDR3 residues: CASSRAGGGNTGELFF. The CDR3, as DNA: TGTGCCAGCAGCCGAGCAGGGGGGGGGAACACCGGGGAGCTGTTTTTT.

This chain links TRBV15 with TRBJ2-6; no firm D call. The CDR3 is 15 amino acids. CDR1 LNHNV and CDR2 YYDKDF come from the germline V gene (reference sequence). The V end lost 8 bases, the J end lost 4 bases, and 15 bases lay between the germline ends. The CDR3 nucleotides are TGTGCCACCTCCTCCTCCGGCCGGGGGGCCAACGTCCTGACTTTC. Its translation: CATSSSGRGANVLTF.

V and J are TRBV7-9 and TRBJ2-7; D is possibly TRBD2 (6 bases). The V end lost 5 bases, the J end lost 6 bases, and 17 bases lay between the germline ends. The germline V gene has CDR1 SEHNR and CDR2 FQNEAQ (reference sequence). CDR3 length: 14 residues. CDR3 protein: CASSRDSPSGEQYF. CDR3 coding DNA: TGTGCCAGCAGCCGGGACTCCCCCTCGGGCGAGCAGTACTTC.

This chain joins TRBV7-8 and TRBJ2-1, with 7 bases that match TRBD2. Germline loops: CDR1 SGHVS, CDR2 FQNEAQ. The V gene end was trimmed by 4 bases and the J gene end by 1 base; junction bases not matched to a gene: 7. CDR3 length equals 16 residues. In DNA form, the CDR3 reads TGTGCCAGCAGCTCTGTTTGGGGGGGGTCCTACAATGAGCAGTTCTTC. It codes for CASSSVWGGSYNEQFF.

This chain connects TRBV4-3 to TRBJ2-3; 7 bases are a match to TRBD2. With 0 bases clipped from V and 1 base from J, the junction kept 4 bases outside the gene matches. Per the germline V gene, CDR1 is LGHNA and CDR2 is YSLEER. The CDR3 runs 16 residues. CDR3 coding DNA: TGCGCCAGCAGCCAAGATCTGGGAGGGGGCACAGATACGCAGTATTTT. Translation: CASSQDLGGGTDTQYF.

This clone was observed a single time. The V gene is TRBV18, the J gene TRBJ2-4, with 14 bases aligning to TRBD2. This CDR3 has 16 amino acids. V lost 6 bases, J lost 8 bases, and 9 bases stayed unmatched. Germline V gene lookup returns CDR1 KGHSH and CDR2 LQKENI. CDR3 region: CASSSGLAGAMDIQYF. The CDR3 DNA reads as TGTGCCAGCTCCTCGGGACTAGCGGGAGCGATGGACATTCAGTACTTC.

This chain joins TRBV2 and TRBJ1-5; TRBD1 aligns across 7 bases. V trimming: 5 bases; J trimming: 3 bases; junction bases outside the gene matches: 10. The germline V gene has CDR1 SNHLY and CDR2 FYNNEI. The CDR3 length is 16 residues. The CDR3 coding sequence is TGTGCCAGCAGTACCGGGACAGCGAACACCAATCAGCCCCAGCATTTT. Translated, it gives CASSTGTANTNQPQHF.

This sequence joins TRBV7-3 and TRBJ2-2; D call uncertain. From germline, CDR1 is SGHTA and CDR2 FQGTGA. The CDR3 extends over 12 amino acids. The germline V and J ends were trimmed by 3 bases and 4 bases, with 3 bases remaining between them. This CDR3 is CASSLGTGELFF. The CDR3 DNA reads TGTGCCAGCAGCTTGGGCACCGGGGAGCTGTTTTTT.